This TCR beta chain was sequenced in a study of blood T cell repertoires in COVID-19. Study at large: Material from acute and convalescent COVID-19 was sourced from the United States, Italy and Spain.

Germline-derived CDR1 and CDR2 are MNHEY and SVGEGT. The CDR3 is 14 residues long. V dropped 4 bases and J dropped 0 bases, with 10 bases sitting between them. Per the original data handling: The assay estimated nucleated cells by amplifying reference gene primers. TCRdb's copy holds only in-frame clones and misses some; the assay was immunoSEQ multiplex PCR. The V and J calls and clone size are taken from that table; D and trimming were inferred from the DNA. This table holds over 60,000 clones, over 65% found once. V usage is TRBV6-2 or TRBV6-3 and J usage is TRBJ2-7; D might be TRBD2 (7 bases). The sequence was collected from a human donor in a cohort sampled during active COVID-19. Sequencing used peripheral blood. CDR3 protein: CASSLRGASYEQYF. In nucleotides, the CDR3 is TGTGCCAGCAGTTTACGGGGGGCCTCCTACGAGCAGTACTTC.